This TCR beta chain emerged from a study of early T cells in non-severe SARS-CoV-2 infection. Study background: Sequencing of bulk RNA from unsorted whole blood was done, without chain pairing.

General study results and limits: Matching against VDJdb likely underestimated virus-specific expansions, favoring anti-spike CD8.

Each cDNA molecule carried a unique molecular identifier. MiXCR was run by TCRdb on the 5' RACE reads, yielding one entry per CDR3 protein. Seen here are fewer than 65,000 distinct CDR3 sequences, approximately 10% observed once, and the top ten hold about 3.9%. Only one count was recorded for this clonotype. What it recognizes is unknown. V dropped 1 base and J dropped 2 bases, with 7 bases sitting between them. Germline V gives CDR1 SGHVS, CDR2 FNYEAQ. The CDR3 sequence is 14 residues long. The material was whole blood, obtained at baseline. The V and J genes are TRBV7-6 and TRBJ2-3; either TRBD1 or TRBD2 may supply D (6 bases each). The clonotype was recovered from an adult who was a healthcare worker with PCR-confirmed SARS-CoV-2 infection or an uninfected control (not recorded which). The CDR3 loop reads CASSLGGATDTQYF. The CDR3 DNA reads TGTGCCAGCAGCTTAGGGGGGGCCACAGATACGCAGTATTTT.